Given below is one T cell receptor (beta chain) in context. As yet, its antigen is unknown. Germline-derived CDR1 and CDR2 are SGHVS and FQNEAQ. Trimming removed 8 bases at V and 0 bases at J, with 14 bases between. This CDR3 has 15 amino acids. These data come from a study of CD8 T cells in ankylosing spondylitis. Broader study findings: Typical of ankylosing spondylitis blood, it appeared, was a TCR beta motif of fewer than 10 highly homologous variants. In the blood and synovial fluid of reactive arthritis, some motif variants had been previously reported.

TCRdb itself ran the 5' RACE reads through MiXCR, one entry per CDR3 protein. Altogether about 240,000 distinct CDR3 sequences are present, 8.6% being singletons, with the ten largest covering over 6.5%. The clonotype comes from a male donor with ankylosing spondylitis or in good health (not recorded which). This chain links TRBV7-8 with TRBJ2-1; possibly TRBD2 for D (6 bases). The sample was blood, either unsorted or a sorted T cell fraction (not recorded which). The CDR3 sequence is CASAPGVSSYNEQFF. For the CDR3, the DNA is TGTGCCAGCGCCCCGGGGGTGAGCTCCTACAATGAGCAGTTCTTC.